The rows below give T cell receptor beta chains drawn from one sample of a study of blood T cell repertoires in COVID-19. Sequencing was performed with immunoSEQ multiplex PCR; in TCRdb, only in-frame clones are kept and a portion is missing. The data contain about 200,000 clones, 89% of them singletons. The material sequenced was PBMCs or T cells enriched from blood (not recorded which). The origin of the receptors is a woman aged 18-29 years who had recovered from COVID-19. CDR3s include the opening cysteine and the closing phenylalanine or tryptophan. D genes are given only for firm matches. A row's size may be missing; if present it is once, few, many or a size class.

v_gene,d_gene,abundance,j_gene,CDR3aa,CDR3nt
TRBV7-2,TRBD1,-,TRBJ2-7,CASSSPGGQAREQYF,TGTGCCAGCAGCTCCCCAGGTGGACAGGCAAGGGAGCAGTACTTC
TRBV9,TRBD1,-,TRBJ1-5,CASSAGQASNQPQHF,TGTGCCAGCAGCGCGGGACAGGCTAGCAATCAGCCCCAGCATTTT
TRBV6-1,-,-,TRBJ1-1,CASSPWEGNTEAFF,TGTGCCAGCTCACCCTGGGAGGGGAACACTGAAGCTTTCTTT
TRBV14,-,-,TRBJ2-7,CASSLGQGGYEQYF,TGTGCCAGCAGCCTCGGCCAGGGGGGTTACGAGCAGTACTTC
TRBV7-9,-,once,TRBJ1-2,CASSSFLGRNYGYTF,TGTGCCAGCAGCTCGTTTCTGGGGCGCAACTATGGCTACACCTTC
TRBV28,-,-,TRBJ1-4,CASSLSIANEKLFF,TGTGCCAGCAGTTTATCCATTGCTAATGAAAAACTGTTTTTT
TRBV27,-,-,TRBJ2-7,CASSFKGRYEQYF,TGTGCCAGCAGTTTTAAGGGGCGGTACGAGCAGTACTTC
TRBV12-3/TRBV12-4,-,-,TRBJ1-2,CASSPAPRSGYTF,TGTGCCAGCAGCCCAGCTCCCCGGAGTGGCTACACCTTC
TRBV6-5,TRBD2,-,TRBJ2-1,CASSYPGLDDEQFF,TGTGCCAGCAGTTACCCGGGACTAGACGATGAGCAGTTCTTC
TRBV2,-,few,TRBJ1-1,CASSFQEGRGLAEAFF,TGTGCCAGCAGTTTCCAAGAGGGGCGGGGATTGGCTGAAGCTTTCTTT
TRBV19,-,-,TRBJ1-1,CASRQGENNMNTEAFF,TGTGCCAGTAGACAGGGTGAGAACAACATGAACACTGAAGCTTTCTTT
TRBV5-1,TRBD2,-,TRBJ2-2,CASSPRTSGGGTGELFF,TGCGCCAGCAGCCCGAGGACTAGCGGGGGTGGCACCGGGGAGCTGTTTTTT
TRBV21-1,-,-,TRBJ2-7,CASSKGQVIQLCEQYF,TGTGCCAGCAGCAAAGGACAAGTCATTCAACTGTGTGAGCAGTACTTC
TRBV7-9,TRBD2,-,TRBJ2-1,CASSFLADDNEQFF,TGTGCCAGCAGCTTCCTAGCGGACGACAATGAGCAGTTCTTC
TRBV2,TRBD2,-,TRBJ2-5,CASNSGGLLETQYF,TGTGCCAGCAATAGCGGGGGGTTGCTAGAGACCCAGTACTTC
TRBV7-8,TRBD1,-,TRBJ2-7,CASSYVAHRTGSVVEQYF,TGTGCCAGCAGCTATGTTGCACATCGGACAGGGTCGGTAGTCGAGCAGTACTTC
TRBV3-1/TRBV3-2,TRBD2,-,TRBJ2-1,CASSLWTSGGLYNEQFF,TGTGCCAGCAGCCTATGGACTAGCGGGGGCCTCTACAATGAGCAGTTCTTC
TRBV9,TRBD1,-,TRBJ2-1,CASSAGQGTYNEQFF,TGTGCCAGCAGCGCGGGACAGGGGACCTACAATGAGCAGTTCTTC
TRBV19,TRBD1,-,TRBJ2-5,CASSDWFVGDRGQDETQYF,TGTGCCAGTAGTGACTGGTTCGTCGGAGACAGGGGGCAGGACGAGACCCAGTACTTC
TRBV10-1,TRBD1,-,TRBJ2-1,CASSPGQSYNEQFF,TGCGCCAGCAGTCCGGGACAGTCCTACAATGAGCAGTTCTTC
TRBV19,-,-,TRBJ1-1,CASTIGGHQRRNTEAFF,TGTGCCAGTACCATAGGGGGACACCAAAGGAGGAACACTGAAGCTTTCTTT
TRBV7-9,TRBD2,-,TRBJ2-1,CASSFVLAGTYNEQFF,TGTGCCAGCAGCTTTGTACTAGCGGGAACCTACAATGAGCAGTTCTTC
TRBV28,TRBD1,-,TRBJ2-1,CASSQIRDSYNEQFF,TGTGCCAGCAGCCAAATTAGGGACAGCTACAATGAGCAGTTCTTC
TRBV7-6,-,once,TRBJ1-4,CASSLAPSVGEKLFF,TGTGCCAGCAGCTTAGCCCCCTCGGTCGGTGAAAAACTGTTTTTT
TRBV19,-,-,TRBJ2-7,CASSIRGTRAYEQYF,TGTGCCAGTAGTATAAGAGGAACAAGAGCCTACGAGCAGTACTTC
TRBV5-1,-,-,TRBJ1-4,CASSPGSKNEKLFF,TGCGCCAGCAGCCCGGGATCCAAGAATGAAAAACTGTTTTTT
TRBV18,TRBD1,-,TRBJ1-4,CASSPPGQAAEKLFF,TGTGCCAGCTCACCACCGGGACAGGCAGCTGAAAAACTGTTTTTT
TRBV5-1,-,once,TRBJ1-4,CASSLGGADEKLFF,TGCGCCAGCAGCTTGGGTGGTGCGGATGAAAAACTGTTTTTT
TRBV29-1,TRBD1,-,TRBJ1-4,CSVGQGPNEKLFF,TGCAGCGTCGGACAGGGGCCTAATGAAAAACTGTTTTTT
TRBV7-6,-,-,TRBJ2-5,CASRYLETQYF,TGTGCCAGCAGATATTTGGAGACCCAGTACTTC
TRBV6-5,TRBD2,-,TRBJ2-7,CASRGAGGIHEQYF,TGTGCCAGCCGAGGAGCGGGGGGAATTCACGAGCAGTACTTC
TRBV5-1,-,-,TRBJ2-7,CASSLSTGRGEQYF,TGCGCCAGCAGCTTATCGACAGGCCGTGGCGAGCAGTACTTC
TRBV7-2,-,medium-sized,TRBJ2-2,CASSPDTGELFF,TGTGCCAGCAGCCCTGACACCGGGGAGCTGTTTTTT
TRBV4-2,TRBD2,-,TRBJ2-3,CASSRSGGADTQYF,TGTGCCAGCAGCCGTAGCGGGGGGGCAGATACGCAGTATTTT
TRBV3-1/TRBV3-2,-,-,TRBJ2-7,CASSQGGYYEQYF,TGTGCCAGCAGCCAGGGAGGATACTACGAGCAGTACTTC
TRBV19,-,-,TRBJ1-5,CASSMGGQPQHF,TGTGCCAGTAGTATGGGGGGTCAGCCCCAGCATTTT
TRBV27,TRBD2,-,TRBJ2-3,CASSLIALASGGFESHTQYF,TGTGCCAGCAGTTTAATTGCCTTGGCTAGCGGGGGGTTCGAGTCCCATACGCAGTATTTT
TRBV24-1,TRBD2,-,TRBJ2-3,CATSDFTSGAIDTQYF,TGTGCCACCAGTGATTTCACTAGCGGGGCCATAGATACGCAGTATTTT
TRBV7-9,TRBD1,-,TRBJ1-2,CASSLEQGAGYTF,TGTGCCAGCAGCTTAGAGCAGGGGGCTGGCTACACCTTC
TRBV7-9,-,-,TRBJ2-1,CASSLALGGGEQFF,TGTGCCAGCAGCTTAGCTTTAGGGGGTGGTGAGCAGTTCTTC
TRBV21-1,-,-,TRBJ1-2,CASSKYGTGGYGYTF,TGTGCCAGCAGCAAATATGGGACAGGGGGATATGGCTACACCTTC
TRBV4-1,-,-,TRBJ1-1,CASSQVREINTEAFF,TGCGCCAGCAGCCAAGTAAGGGAGATAAACACTGAAGCTTTCTTT